This T cell receptor (beta chain) was profiled in a study of CD8 T cells in ankylosing spondylitis (dated by TCRdb to about 2017). In the study overall: The study set out to find disease-linked TCR variants by profiling T cell receptor beta repertoires in ankylosing spondylitis patients and healthy donors. In total, the full study cohort was made up of some 100 healthy donors and about two dozen ankylosing spondylitis patients. Peripheral blood samples were taken, and synovial fluid was additionally collected from ankylosing spondylitis patients. Broad study findings and their caveats: Some of the motif variants had been reported before in the synovial fluid and blood of reactive arthritis patients, a finding that suggests common disease-initiation mechanisms. According to the report, matched synovial fluid samples from ankylosing spondylitis patients were significantly enriched for the disease-linked clones. Blood from ankylosing spondylitis patients appeared to be characterized by a TCR beta motif made up of about 8 highly homologous amino acid variants. The disease-linked clones had a CD8+ phenotype and were found at relatively low frequencies in peripheral blood.

Regarding this clonotype: Which antigen it targets is not known. No much larger clone is present one base from it, and per-base qualities are unavailable.

Sequenced on an Illumina HiSeq 2500. Quantitative 5'-RACE with molecular barcodes was the method used to prepare the TCR beta libraries. The published analysis was carried out like this. A new computational method based on a probabilistic model of VDJ rearrangement was used to identify disease-linked TCR variants. TCRdb reran the public reads through fastp at Q25 and MiXCR, keeping productive beta chains. A single entry per CDR3 protein holds the most common genes and DNA from its merged rows. The V and J calls shown here were made by TCRdb, not taken from the authors' results. The sample table records around 300,000 distinct CDR3 sequences; less than 25% of these occur just once. The ten largest clones represent 3.5% to 4.5% of the sample. There are 17 amino acids in the CDR3, from cysteine to phenylalanine inclusive. Just CDR3 DNA is preserved here, 51 bases in frame from base 1. Clipping removes 0 bases from V and 6 bases from J, with 9 as the unmatched junction base count. The CDR1 and CDR2 encoded by the germline V gene (reference sequence) are DFQATT and SNEGSKA.

The sequence was obtained from a female donor with ankylosing spondylitis or in good health (not recorded which). Recombination joined TRBV20-1 with TRBJ2-1, and TRBD2 aligns with 12 junction nucleotides. Sequencing was done on a sample of blood, either unsorted or a sorted T cell fraction (not recorded which). The CDR3 protein is CSARDPRTSGDGNEQFF. The nucleotide sequence is TGCAGTGCTAGAGATCCCCGGACTAGCGGGGACGGCAATGAGCAGTTCTTC.